This entry is about one T cell receptor beta chain. What it recognizes is unknown. This CDR3 contains 13 residues. V was pared by 9 bases and J by 0 bases, with 9 bases between. Germline V CDR1 and CDR2: LNHDA, SQIVND (reference sequence). This sample is drawn from a study of immune evolution from preneoplasia to lung adenocarcinoma. Study details: HLA loss of heterozygosity: under 7.5% AIS, 15% MIA, about 35% ADC, none AAH. Findings and limits, study-wide: Later-stage lesions seemingly showed higher T cell density and diversity than normal lung.

The repertoire was sequenced with immunoSEQ multiplex PCR; TCRdb's copy has only in-frame clones and lacks some. This sample has 6,300 or so clones, with approximately 80% found just once. The sample was FFPE lung adenocarcinoma in situ tissue. The receptor was isolated from a donor aged 70 or over with lung adenocarcinoma. The rearrangement links TRBV19 to TRBJ1-3; D gene uncertain. In nucleotides, the CDR3 is TGTGCCAGCGGGGTTCTCTCTGGAAACACCATATATTTT. It specifies CASGVLSGNTIYF.